The rows below give T cell receptor beta chains drawn from one sample of a study of blood T cell repertoires in COVID-19. Profiled with immunoSEQ multiplex PCR; TCRdb holds only in-frame clones, not every one. This sample yields about 50,000 clones, of which just over 85% are seen a single time; about 4.1% belongs to the top ten. The material sequenced was peripheral blood. The receptors derive from an elderly man with active COVID-19. CDR3s include the opening cysteine and the closing phenylalanine or tryptophan. A D gene is named only where the DNA matches it firmly. Clone size is shown for a subset of rows, as once, few, many or a class of expanded clone.

NA	TRBJ1-4	NA	TRBV11-2	CASSLDRGRNEKLFF	TGTGCCAGCAGCTTAGATAGGGGTCGTAATGAAAAACTGTTTTTT
NA	TRBJ2-5	NA	TRBV21-1	CASSKRLVTRLETQYF	TGTGCCAGCAGCAAAAGGCTAGTCACACGTCTTGAGACCCAGTACTTC
NA	TRBJ1-1	NA	TRBV6-5	CASSYSGGVMNTEAFF	TGTGCCAGCAGTTACTCAGGAGGGGTGATGAACACTGAAGCTTTCTTT
NA	TRBJ1-1	NA	TRBV28	CASSFTGNTEAFF	TGTGCCAGCAGTTTTACAGGGAACACTGAAGCTTTCTTT
NA	TRBJ2-2	NA	TRBV28	CASSFSATLNTGELFF	TGTGCCAGCAGTTTCTCGGCGACACTGAACACCGGGGAGCTGTTTTTT
NA	TRBJ1-2	NA	TRBV9	CASSVSGNNYGYTF	TGTGCCAGCAGCGTATCAGGGAATAACTATGGCTACACCTTC
few	TRBJ1-5	TRBD1	TRBV18	CASSEQGAQNQPQHF	TGTGCCAGCTCAGAACAGGGGGCGCAGAATCAGCCCCAGCATTTT
NA	TRBJ1-1	NA	TRBV5-5	CASSLTGTAIF	TGTGCCAGCAGCCTTACCGGGACTGCTATCTTT
once	TRBJ2-5	TRBD1	TRBV5-4	CASSSMSLDRGLETQYF	TGTGCCAGCAGCTCCATGTCCCTGGACAGGGGGCTTGAGACCCAGTACTTC
NA	TRBJ1-2	NA	TRBV24-1	CATIQIRRPPYGYTF	TGTGCCACCATCCAAATCCGGCGGCCCCCATATGGCTACACCTTC
NA	TRBJ2-3	NA	TRBV6-5	CASTGDTDTQYF	TGTGCCAGCACGGGGGACACAGATACGCAGTATTTT
NA	TRBJ2-7	TRBD2	TRBV7-2	CASSRDYSYEQYF	TGTGCCAGCAGCCGGGACTACTCCTACGAGCAGTACTTC
NA	TRBJ1-6	NA	TRBV10-2	CASSVGPAGGSYNSPLHF	TGCGCCAGCAGTGTAGGACCGGCCGGGGGCTCCTATAATTCACCCCTCCACTTT
NA	TRBJ2-7	NA	TRBV20-1	CSASRQYEQYF	TGCAGTGCCTCGCGGCAATACGAGCAGTACTTC
NA	TRBJ2-1	TRBD2	TRBV6-2/TRBV6-3	CASSYRGLGSRLF	TGTGCCAGCAGTTACCGGGGACTAGGGTCTCGGCTCTTC
NA	TRBJ2-7	TRBD1	TRBV28	CASSLGGTGGAEQYF	TGTGCCAGCAGTTTAGGGGGGACAGGGGGCGCTGAGCAGTACTTC
NA	TRBJ2-2	NA	TRBV21-1	CASSKVGTTSTGELFF	TGTGCCAGCAGCAAAGTTGGCACCACCAGCACCGGGGAGCTGTTTTTT
NA	TRBJ1-3	NA	TRBV5-8	CASSHAAGGNTIYF	TGTGCCAGCAGCCACGCGGCGGGAGGAAACACCATATATTTT
NA	TRBJ1-5	TRBD1	TRBV5-1	CASSFTGGDQPQHF	TGCGCCAGCAGCTTTACAGGGGGTGATCAGCCCCAGCATTTT
NA	TRBJ2-7	NA	TRBV4-2	CASSQDTGDGSPYEQYF	TGTGCCAGCAGCCAAGATACGGGGGACGGATCGCCCTACGAGCAGTACTTC
NA	TRBJ1-2	NA	TRBV3-1/TRBV3-2	CASSHEPRKGYTF	TGTGCCAGCAGCCACGAGCCCCGTAAGGGCTACACCTTC
NA	TRBJ2-2	NA	TRBV12-5	CASGLVLSGHRNTGELFF	TGTGCTAGTGGTTTGGTACTCTCGGGACACCGAAACACCGGGGAGCTGTTTTTT
NA	TRBJ2-3	TRBD2	TRBV7-2	CASTPRTSGRVTSTDTQYF	TGTGCCAGCACACCGAGGACTAGCGGGAGGGTCACTAGCACAGATACGCAGTATTTT
once	TRBJ2-3	TRBD2	TRBV4-3	CASSPHPSGASTDTQYF	TGCGCCAGCAGCCCTCACCCTAGCGGCGCTAGCACAGATACGCAGTATTTT
NA	TRBJ1-4	TRBD1	TRBV3-1/TRBV3-2	CASSQADRGTVLFF	TGTGCCAGCAGCCAGGCTGACAGGGGGACGGTACTGTTTTTT
NA	TRBJ1-4	TRBD1	TRBV11-2	CASSARTGSYEKLFF	TGTGCCAGCAGCGCCAGGACAGGGTCATATGAAAAACTGTTTTTT
NA	TRBJ2-1	TRBD1	TRBV2	CASSPRDRVNEQFF	TGTGCCAGCAGCCCGAGGGACAGGGTCAATGAGCAGTTCTTC
NA	TRBJ1-5	NA	TRBV7-2	CASSSEGEEPQHF	TGTGCCAGCTCATCCGAGGGCGAGGAGCCCCAGCATTTT
NA	TRBJ1-3	NA	TRBV11-2	CASSLENSPSSGNTIYF	TGTGCCAGCAGCTTAGAAAACAGCCCGAGCTCTGGAAACACCATATATTTT
once	TRBJ2-1	TRBD2	TRBV19	CASSIAGGWSYNEQFF	TGTGCCAGTAGTATAGCGGGAGGGTGGTCCTACAATGAGCAGTTCTTC
NA	TRBJ1-5	NA	TRBV7-9	CASSLGPAHQPQHF	TGTGCCAGCAGCTTAGGGCCCGCTCATCAGCCCCAGCATTTT
once	TRBJ2-2	TRBD1	TRBV29-1	CSVRGTGKSGELFF	TGCAGCGTTCGCGGGACAGGGAAATCCGGGGAGCTGTTTTTT
NA	TRBJ1-4	TRBD1	TRBV5-1	CASSLVDRGDEKLFF	TGCGCCAGCAGCTTGGTCGACAGGGGGGATGAAAAACTGTTTTTT
NA	TRBJ2-1	TRBD1	TRBV6-2/TRBV6-3	CASSTAGGTPYNEQFF	TGTGCCAGCAGTACGGCAGGGGGCACCCCCTACAATGAGCAGTTCTTC
NA	TRBJ1-2	TRBD1	TRBV6-1	CASSEAQLGRQGKSYGYTF	TGTGCCAGCAGTGAAGCCCAATTAGGTAGACAGGGTAAAAGCTATGGCTACACCTTC